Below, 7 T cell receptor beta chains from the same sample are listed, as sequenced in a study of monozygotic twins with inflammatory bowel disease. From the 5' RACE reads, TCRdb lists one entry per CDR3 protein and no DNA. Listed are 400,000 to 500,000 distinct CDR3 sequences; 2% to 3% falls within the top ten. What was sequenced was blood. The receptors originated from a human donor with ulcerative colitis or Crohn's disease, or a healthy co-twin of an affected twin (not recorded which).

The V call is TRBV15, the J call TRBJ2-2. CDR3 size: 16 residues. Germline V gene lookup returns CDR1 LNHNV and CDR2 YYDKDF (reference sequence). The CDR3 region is CATSPKGYSNTGELFF.

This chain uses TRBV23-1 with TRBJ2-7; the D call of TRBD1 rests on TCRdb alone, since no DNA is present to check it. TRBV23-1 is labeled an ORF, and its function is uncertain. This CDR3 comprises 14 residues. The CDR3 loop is CASSQGDSTREQYF.

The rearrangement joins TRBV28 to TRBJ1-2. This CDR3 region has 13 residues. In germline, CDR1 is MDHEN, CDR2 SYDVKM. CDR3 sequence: CASTKAREGGYTF.

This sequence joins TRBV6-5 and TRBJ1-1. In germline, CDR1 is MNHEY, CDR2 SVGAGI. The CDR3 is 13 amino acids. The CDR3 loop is CASSYPGTSEAFF.

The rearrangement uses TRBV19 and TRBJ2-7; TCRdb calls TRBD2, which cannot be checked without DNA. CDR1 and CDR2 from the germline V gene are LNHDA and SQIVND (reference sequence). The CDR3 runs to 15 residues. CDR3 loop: CASTTGRGVWGEQYF.

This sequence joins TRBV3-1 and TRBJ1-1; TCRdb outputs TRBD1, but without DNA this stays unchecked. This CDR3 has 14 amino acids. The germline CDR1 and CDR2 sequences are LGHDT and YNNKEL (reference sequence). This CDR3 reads CASSTRQGNTEAFF.

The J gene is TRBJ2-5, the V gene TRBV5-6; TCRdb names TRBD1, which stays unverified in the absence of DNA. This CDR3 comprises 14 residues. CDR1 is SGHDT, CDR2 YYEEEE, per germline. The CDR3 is CASSSDMSGETQYF.